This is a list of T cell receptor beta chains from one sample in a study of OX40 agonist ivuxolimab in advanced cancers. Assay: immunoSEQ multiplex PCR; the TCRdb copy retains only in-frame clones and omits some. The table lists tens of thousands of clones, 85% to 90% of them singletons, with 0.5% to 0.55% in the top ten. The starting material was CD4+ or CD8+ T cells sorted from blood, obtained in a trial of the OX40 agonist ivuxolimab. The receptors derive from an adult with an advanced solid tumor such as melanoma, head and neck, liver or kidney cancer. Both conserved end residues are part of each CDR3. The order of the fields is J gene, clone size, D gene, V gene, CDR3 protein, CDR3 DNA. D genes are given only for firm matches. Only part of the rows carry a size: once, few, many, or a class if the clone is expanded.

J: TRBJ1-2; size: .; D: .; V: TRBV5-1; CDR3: CASSLPGTHNYGYTF; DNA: TGCGCCAGCAGCTTGCCCGGGACACATAACTATGGCTACACCTTC
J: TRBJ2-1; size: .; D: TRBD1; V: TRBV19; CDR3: CASSIGDRLYNEQFF; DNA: TGTGCCAGTAGTATCGGGGACAGGCTGTACAATGAGCAGTTCTTC
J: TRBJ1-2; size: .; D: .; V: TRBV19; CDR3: CASSISGVLYGYTF; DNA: TGTGCCAGTAGTATATCCGGCGTATTGTATGGCTACACCTTC
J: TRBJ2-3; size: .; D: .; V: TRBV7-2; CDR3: CASSLGGITDTQYF; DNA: TGTGCCAGCAGCTTAGGGGGAATTACAGATACGCAGTATTTT
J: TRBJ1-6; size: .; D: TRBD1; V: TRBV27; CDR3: CASSLGTVDRSPLHF; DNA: TGTGCCAGCAGTTTGGGGACAGTCGATCGGTCACCCCTCCACTTT
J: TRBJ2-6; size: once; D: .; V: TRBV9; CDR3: CASSGLTRGANVLTF; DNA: TGTGCCAGCAGCGGGCTGACCCGAGGGGCCAACGTCCTGACTTTC
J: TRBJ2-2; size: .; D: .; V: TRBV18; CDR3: CASSPVRHNTGELFF; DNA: TGTGCCAGCTCACCAGTAAGGCATAACACCGGGGAGCTGTTTTTT
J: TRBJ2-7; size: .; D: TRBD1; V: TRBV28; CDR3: CASSSGGSSYEQYF; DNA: TGTGCCAGCAGTTCAGGGGGCAGCTCTTACGAGCAGTACTTC
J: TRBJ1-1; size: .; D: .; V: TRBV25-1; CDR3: CASSGVTGEAFF; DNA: TGTGCCAGCAGTGGTGTTACGGGTGAAGCTTTCTTT
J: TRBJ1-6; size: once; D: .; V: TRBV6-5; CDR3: CASSLTDSDNSPLHF; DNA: TGTGCCAGCAGTTTGACAGACAGCGATAATTCACCCCTCCACTTT